This TCR beta chain was identified in a study of T cells after yellow fever vaccination (dated by TCRdb to between 2017 and 2020). Study-wide context: The SMART-Seq v4 Ultra Low Input RNA kit was used to prepare libraries from fractions with low cell numbers. To follow T-cell clones before and after both primary and booster YFV17D yellow fever vaccination, bulk TCR alpha and beta repertoires underwent longitudinal sequencing. Two healthy male donors, one aged 18 to 30 and one aged 30 to 40 years, made up the cohort. Blood samples were taken at several timepoints before and after primary and secondary immunization, and bulk PBMC replicates and cell subsets were isolated. Study-wide conclusions, independent of this receptor: Computational filtering was required because FACS-sorted repertoires could contain abundant contaminating clonotypes from the bulk population. Compared with the primary T-cell response, the secondary T-cell response was faster but weaker, reaching its peak on day 5 rather than on day 15. A small fraction of clonotypes showed up in both the CD4 and CD8 compartments, probably as a result of convergent recombination. Only a couple of donors were included in the study, so the extent to which the findings can be generalized is limited. After the booster, most of the clones that had expanded following primary vaccination were detected again (approximately 95% of CD4 and 85% to 90% of CD8), which suggests that memory was broadly maintained.

Trimming at the junction amounts to 2 bases on V and 4 bases on J, and the germline ends lie 30 bases apart. From the cysteine up to the phenylalanine, the CDR3 has a length of 21 residues. Of the read, only the CDR3 DNA is kept; its 63 bases are in frame from base 1. The germline V gene yields MNHEY for CDR1 and SVGEGT for CDR2. The instrument given in TCRdb is Illumina NovaSeq 6000. TCR cDNA was synthesized by 5'RACE template switching, through which a universal primer site and unique molecular identifiers were introduced. Priming for cDNA synthesis came from both the TCR alpha and TCR beta constant segments. Two PCR steps were used to amplify libraries, with sample barcodes and sequencing adapters being added in the second step. Sequencing of libraries was performed on Illumina HiSeq 2500 (2x100 bp) or NovaSeq (2x150 bp). For the original study's pipeline: MIGEC was used to demultiplex reads and collapse the reads into UMI consensus sequences, and MiXCR was used for V(D)J alignment. Vaccine-responding clonotypes were identified with edgeR using replicate PBMC samples, with FDR below 0.01 and a log2 fold change above 5 up to day 15 being required. CD4 or CD8 identity was assigned to each bulk clonotype according to whether the clonotype was present at higher abundance in the sequenced CD4 repertoire or the sequenced CD8 repertoire. The raw public reads went through TCRdb reprocessing: fastp at Q25, MiXCR clone calling, in-frame beta chains kept. Entries are consolidated by CDR3 protein sequence, retaining the most common genes and DNA. These V and J calls are TCRdb output, not the study's own analysis. The table for this sample lists hundreds of thousands of distinct CDR3 sequences; 8.7% of them were counted only once. The ten largest clonotypes hold about 3% of the sample.

To note about this clonotype: What this receptor recognizes is not known. No base quality information exists; no much larger clone differs at one position.

The treatment or condition label of this sample denotes: live attenuated yellow fever vaccine strain. PBMCs were isolated from peripheral blood using a standard Ficoll-Paque protocol. CD4 and CD8 T-cell fractions were isolated with Dynabeads CD4 and CD8 positive selection kits. TriZol was used to extract RNA from bulk PBMCs, from CD4 and CD8 fractions, and from dextramer-positive and dextramer-negative fractions. Sequences were derived from CD4+ T cells sorted from PBMCs, sampled 5 days after the yellow fever booster vaccination. The sequence derives from a young man who received the YFV17D yellow fever vaccine. The sequence joins TRBV6-2 or TRBV6-3 to TRBJ2-1; TRBD2 is perhaps the D gene, given 7 matching bases. The DNA reads TGTGCCAGCAGTTACGGTAGGCGGGGGCTAAAAAGGGAAGTGGATTACAATGAGCAGTTCTTC. It encodes CASSYGRRGLKREVDYNEQFF.